The 22 T cell receptor beta chains below all came from one sample that was sequenced in a study of cytomegalovirus exposure and HLA in healthy donors. 60 Vbeta and 13 Jbeta primers were used in PCR. Clones were sequenced by immunoSEQ multiplex PCR, and TCRdb holds only the in-frame ones, with some missing. This sample has 100,000 to 150,000 clones, with roughly 84% found just once. What was sequenced was PBMCs. These receptors were taken from a man in his fifties or sixties in good health and CMV-seronegative.

This chain links TRBV7-8 with TRBJ2-1; TRBD1 is a possible D gene (6 bases). The CDR3 contains 16 residues. Germline CDR1 is SGHVS and CDR2 is FQNEAQ. V was cut by 5 bases and J by 4 bases, with 18 bases left in between. This CDR3 reads CASSPAIRQGYNEQFF. As DNA, the CDR3 is TGTGCCAGCAGCCCAGCGATAAGGCAGGGGTACAATGAGCAGTTCTTC.

The chain carries TRBV4-1 and TRBJ2-6, with a tentative D call TRBD2 (6 bases). The CDR3 length is 20 residues. Trimming removed 0 bases from V and 1 base from J, with 19 bases in between. CDR1 is MGHRA and CDR2 is YSYEKL in the germline V gene. CDR3 DNA sequence: TGCGCCAGCAGCCAAGAAGGACTGGGGACTCTTACGTCTGGGGCCAACGTCCTGACTTTC. Its protein product is CASSQEGLGTLTSGANVLTF.

The chain employs TRBV19 and TRBJ2-1; D may be TRBD1 (5 bases). V was shortened by 1 base and J by 10 bases, with 14 bases between the two germline ends. The CDR3 sequence is 14 residues long. Looked up from germline, CDR1 is LNHDA and CDR2 is SQIVND (reference sequence). The CDR3 region has the DNA TGTGCCAGTAGTATAGGAGGCAGGGCGGCCGAGCAGTTCTTC. Translation: CASSIGGRAAEQFF.

The CDR3 here is CASSLGSGLSPLHF. In nucleotides, the CDR3 is TGTGCCAGCAGCTTAGGGTCAGGACTTTCACCCCTCCACTTT. The chain carries TRBV7-2 and TRBJ1-6, with D unresolved. This CDR3 has 14 residues. V was clipped by 1 base and J by 9 bases, with 10 bases between them. Germline CDR1 and CDR2: SGHTA and FQGNSA.

The chain has TRBV27 and TRBJ2-3, with a possible D match to TRBD2 (6 bases). The CDR3 contains 16 residues. V lost 2 bases and J lost 6, with 18 bases in between. The germline CDR1 and CDR2 sequences are MNHEY and SMNVEV (reference sequence). CDR3 bases: TGTGCCAGCAGTTTAGCTTGGACTACAATACAGGATACGCAGTATTTT. This sequence encodes CASSLAWTTIQDTQYF.

As concerns this clone: A read error may produce the germline difference seen at one junction end. V usage is TRBV2 and J usage is TRBJ2-5; 7 positions agree with TRBD1. Looked up from germline, CDR1 is SNHLY and CDR2 is FYNNEI. The CDR3 consists of 12 residues. As DNA, the CDR3 is TGTGCCAGCGGGGCGAGCCCAGGGGGTAGGAACTTC. Its translation is CASGASPGGRNF.

The V gene is TRBV5-6, the J gene TRBJ1-1; 7 nucleotides match TRBD1. The CDR3 runs 12 residues. CDR1 is SGHDT and CDR2 is YYEEEE in the germline V gene. The V and J ends lost 3 bases and 10 bases, in that order; junction bases with no gene match: 6. CDR3: CASSSRQGGAFF. CDR3 coding DNA: TGTGCCAGCAGCTCGCGACAGGGAGGAGCTTTCTTT.

This chain uses TRBV2 with TRBJ2-5, with D possibly TRBD1 on 5 matching bases. The DNA end lines up better with TRBJ2-7; the J call may be wrong. Per the germline V gene, CDR1 is SNHLY and CDR2 is FYNNEI. CDR3 length: 15 residues. For the CDR3, the DNA is TGTGCCAGCAGTGGATTATATAAACAGGACTACGAGCAGTACTTC. Residues: CASSGLYKQDYEQYF.

This chain uses TRBV7-9 with TRBJ2-3; TRBD1 is a possible D gene (5 bases). Germline CDR1 SEHNR, CDR2 FQNEAQ (reference sequence). The CDR3 totals 15 residues. Trimming pared 5 bases from V and 2 bases from J, leaving 14 bases between. This CDR3 reads CASSPIRQNTDTQYF. The CDR3 DNA follows: TGTGCCAGCAGCCCAATTCGACAGAACACAGATACGCAGTATTTT.

This chain links TRBV11-3 with TRBJ1-6; TRBD1 aligns across 10 bases. The J segment lost 8 bases and the V segment lost 2 bases, leaving 3 bases of the junction unmatched. The length of the CDR3 is 15 residues. Germline CDR1 SGHNT, CDR2 YENEEA. CDR3 bases: TGTGCCAGCAGCTTAAACGGACAGGGGGATTCACCCCTCCACTTT. Protein product: CASSLNGQGDSPLHF.

In nucleotides, the CDR3 is TGTGCCAGCAGCTTGTTTCTGGACAGAGGGTGGGGGGGCTACACCTTC. Translation gives CASSLFLDRGWGGYTF. V gene TRBV5-4 combines with J gene TRBJ1-2; D possibly corresponds to TRBD1 (6 bases). Germline values: CDR1 SGHNT, CDR2 YYREEE (reference sequence). This CDR3 region has 16 residues. The V gene lost 1 base and the J gene lost 8 bases, with 21 bases spanning the gap.

V gene TRBV6-1 combines with J gene TRBJ2-5; D remains ambiguous. CDR3 length equals 11 residues. The V and J ends lost 11 bases and 3 bases respectively, with 10 bases between them. CDR1 and CDR2 from the germline V gene are MNHNS and SASEGT. Written as DNA, the CDR3 is TGTGCCGGCACCCTAAAAGAGACCCAGTACTTC. The encoded protein is CAGTLKETQYF.

The chain carries TRBV9 and TRBJ1-2; 12 nucleotides agree with TRBD1. Per germline, CDR1 SGDLS and CDR2 YYNGEE. J gave up 9 bases and V 3 bases, and 6 bases lay outside the gene matches. CDR3 length: 14 residues. The chain's CDR3 is CASSEGQGAIRYTF. DNA for the CDR3: TGTGCCAGCAGCGAGGGACAGGGGGCTATTCGCTACACCTTC.

The chain uses TRBV4-1 and TRBJ2-5; 7 bases are shared with TRBD1. Judging by the DNA end, TRBJ2-7 fits better; the J call may be wrong. This CDR3 is built from 13 residues. The germline gives CDR1 MGHRA, CDR2 YSYEKL. CDR3 region: CASSQVGGGEQYF. DNA of the CDR3: TGCGCCAGCAGCCAGGTAGGGGGCGGCGAGCAGTACTTC.

This clone has just a few counts. V gene TRBV18 combines with J gene TRBJ2-2; D possibly corresponds to TRBD2 (5 bases). Germline assignment: CDR1 KGHSH and CDR2 LQKENI. Trimming pared 4 bases from V and 0 bases from J, leaving 6 bases between. The CDR3 has 14 residues. CDR3 nucleotide sequence: TGTGCCAGCTCACGAGGGACGAACACCGGGGAGCTGTTTTTT. Translation: CASSRGTNTGELFF.

This chain joins TRBV5-4 and TRBJ2-5; 7 nucleotides match TRBD1. The CDR3 covers 13 residues. The V segment lost 4 bases and the J segment 2 bases; nucleotides outside the gene matches: 2. Germline V gives CDR1 SGHNT, CDR2 YYREEE (reference sequence). CDR3 sequence (DNA): TGTGCCAGCAGCGAGACAGGGCAAGAGACCCAGTACTTC. This translates into CASSETGQETQYF.

The rearrangement joins TRBV5-1 to TRBJ1-5, with D unclear. V was clipped by 0 bases and J by 2 bases, with 6 bases between them. Per germline, CDR1 SGHRS and CDR2 YFSETQ. The CDR3 sequence is 14 residues long. CDR3 loop: CASSLGGRNQPQHF. The CDR3 bases are TGCGCCAGCAGCTTGGGCGGTCGCAATCAGCCCCAGCATTTT.

V gene TRBV28 combines with J gene TRBJ2-7, with a possible D match to TRBD2 (5 bases). V lost 6 bases, J lost 7 bases, and 16 bases lay in between. CDR1 is MDHEN, CDR2 SYDVKM, per germline. This CDR3 comprises 13 residues. CDR3 amino acids: CASRPGGRSEQYF. The CDR3 DNA reads TGTGCCAGCAGACCCGGAGGTCGATCAGAGCAGTACTTC.

This rearrangement joins TRBV15 to TRBJ2-6; no reliable D call. The V and J ends lost 1 base and 4 bases respectively, with 8 bases between them. The CDR3 consists of 15 residues. Per the germline V gene, CDR1 is LNHNV and CDR2 is YYDKDF (reference sequence). In DNA form, the CDR3 reads TGTGCCACCAGCAGAGTAGTTTCCGGGGCCAACGTCCTGACTTTC. It is translated as CATSRVVSGANVLTF.

The chain joins TRBV2 to TRBJ2-7, with 9 positions matching TRBD1. CDR1 and CDR2 (germline): SNHLY, FYNNEI. Trimming cost V 7 bases and J 5 bases; bases outside gene matches: 6. The CDR3 sequence is 13 residues long. CDR3: CASTRDRDDEQYF. DNA for the CDR3: TGTGCCAGCACCAGGGACAGGGATGACGAGCAGTACTTC. Full variable domain (rest looked up from reference TRBV2 and TRBJ2-7): EPEVTQTPSHQVTQMGQEVILRCVPISNHLYFYWYRQILGQKVEFLVSFYNNEISEKSEIFDDQFSVERPDGSNFTLKIRSTKLEDSAMYFCASTRDRDDEQYFGPGTRLTVT.

The rearrangement links TRBV10-3 to TRBJ2-1; possibly TRBD2 for D (6 bases). Germline V CDR1 and CDR2: ENHRY, SYGVKD. CDR3 length equals 14 residues. V dropped 6 bases and J dropped 0 bases, with 9 bases sitting between them. This chain's CDR3 is CAIRAGSSYNEQFF. CDR3 bases: TGTGCCATCAGGGCGGGGAGCTCCTACAATGAGCAGTTCTTC.

The chain links TRBV13 to TRBJ2-5; possible D gene TRBD2, 7 bases. Germline V gene sequence: CDR1 PRHDT, CDR2 FYEKMQ (reference sequence). V was cut by 5 bases and J by 3 bases, with 22 bases left in between. The CDR3 extends over 17 amino acids. As DNA, the CDR3 is TGTGCCAGCAGCCCAGGGGTAGGGGGGGCACAGGAAGAGACCCAGTACTTC. Amino acids: CASSPGVGGAQEETQYF. Full variable domain (rest looked up from reference TRBV13 and TRBJ2-5): AAGVIQSPRHLIKEKRETATLKCYPIPRHDTVYWYQQGPGQDPQFLISFYEKMQSDKGSIPDRFSAQQFSDYHSELNMSSLELGDSALYFCASSPGVGGAQEETQYFGPGTRLLVL.